One and the same sample provided the 24 T cell receptor beta chains below, sequenced in a study of blood T cell repertoires in COVID-19. Sequencing was performed with immunoSEQ multiplex PCR; in TCRdb, only in-frame clones are kept and a portion is missing. The table records about 310,000 clones, around 85% of them present only once. The sequenced sample was PBMCs or T cells enriched from blood (not recorded which). Receptors originate from a woman in her twenties or thirties who had been exposed to COVID-19.

The chain combines TRBV21-1 with TRBJ1-6. TRBV21-1 is a known pseudogene. This CDR3 is 13 amino acids long. The CDR3 sequence is CASPVWGDSPLHF. In nucleotides, the CDR3 is TGTGCCAGCCCGGTCTGGGGGGATTCACCCCTCCACTTT.

CDR3 region: CASRGAGAPYNEQFF. In nucleotides, the CDR3 is TGTGCCAGCAGAGGAGCAGGGGCCCCCTACAATGAGCAGTTCTTC. The J gene is TRBJ2-1, the V gene TRBV6-5; D possibly corresponds to TRBD1 (6 bases). V was cut by 6 bases and J by 2 bases, with 14 bases left in between. Germline V CDR1 and CDR2: MNHEY, SVGAGI. The CDR3 has 15 amino acids.

The rearrangement links TRBV28 to TRBJ1-5, with D possibly TRBD1 on 6 matching bases. Per the germline V gene, CDR1 is MDHEN and CDR2 is SYDVKM. V was clipped by 5 bases and J by 0 bases, with 14 bases between them. This CDR3 region has 16 residues. The CDR3 DNA follows: TGTGCCAGCAGTCAAGTACAGGGTTATAGCAATCAGCCCCAGCATTTT. Amino acid sequence: CASSQVQGYSNQPQHF.

The chain joins TRBV7-2 to TRBJ1-1; no definite D call. The CDR3 length is 14 residues. Germline loops: CDR1 SGHTA, CDR2 FQGNSA. The germline V and J ends were trimmed by 5 bases and 2 bases, with 12 bases remaining between them. The CDR3 sequence: CASSPQISNTEAFF. For the CDR3, the DNA is TGTGCCAGCAGCCCACAAATAAGTAACACTGAAGCTTTCTTT.

This sequence joins TRBV3-1 (or the pseudogene TRBV3-2) and TRBJ2-1; TRBD2 is a possible D gene (6 bases). Looked up from germline, CDR1 is LGHDT and CDR2 is YNNKEL (reference sequence). V was pared by 0 bases and J by 4 bases, with 10 bases between. The CDR3 length is 15 residues. CDR3 coding DNA: TGTGCCAGCAGCCAAGATACGGGAGAATACAATGAGCAGTTCTTC. Its translation: CASSQDTGEYNEQFF.

With regard to this clone: Additional DNA sequences in this sample encode the identical CDR3. The chain is built from TRBV7-2 and TRBJ2-2; 9 nucleotides align to TRBD1. The junction had 0 bases not matched to a gene; V was cut back by 1 base and J by 6 bases. CDR3 size: 14 residues. Germline V gene data show CDR1 as SGHTA and CDR2 as FQGNSA. The CDR3 coding sequence is TGTGCCAGCAGCTTAGGACAGGGGGCCGGGGAGCTGTTTTTT. This codes for CASSLGQGAGELFF.

V usage is TRBV4-2 and J usage is TRBJ1-4, with D tentatively TRBD1 (5 bases). The CDR3 has 15 amino acids. Germline values: CDR1 LGHNA, CDR2 YNFKEQ. V gave up 3 bases and J gave up 3 bases, with 11 bases separating them. This CDR3 is CASSHQGEPNEKLFF. The CDR3 nucleotides are TGTGCCAGCAGCCACCAAGGGGAACCTAATGAAAAACTGTTTTTT.

V usage is TRBV6-5 and J usage is TRBJ1-2; D ambiguous. V shed 6 bases and J shed 2 bases, with 10 bases lying between them. CDR1 is MNHEY and CDR2 is SVGAGI in the germline V gene. The CDR3 has 13 residues. The CDR3 DNA sequence: TGTGCCAGCAGCGAGACAACGAACTATGGCTACACCTTC. Translating gives CASSETTNYGYTF.

This chain links TRBV11-2 with TRBJ2-1, with 9 bases that match TRBD2. The CDR3 sequence is 16 residues long. V lost 5 bases, J lost 4 bases, and 9 bases stayed unmatched. Germline CDR1 is SGHAT and CDR2 is FQNNGV. DNA of the CDR3: TGTGCCAGCAGCCGCCGAGTAGCGGGGGTATACAATGAGCAGTTCTTC. The encoded protein is CASSRRVAGVYNEQFF. Supplemented by reference TRBV11-2 and TRBJ2-1, the full variable domain reads EAGVAQSPRYKIIEKRQSVAFWCNPISGHATLYWYQQILGQGPKLLIQFQNNGVVDDSQLPKDRFSAERLKGVDSTLKIQPAKLEDSAVYLCASSRRVAGVYNEQFFGPGTRLTVL.

V is TRBV9 and J is TRBJ1-3, with a tentative D call TRBD1 (5 bases). The CDR3 runs to 13 residues. With 7 bases removed from V and 0 bases from J, the gap between germline ends came to 8 bases. Germline V gene data show CDR1 as SGDLS and CDR2 as YYNGEE. CDR3 nucleotides: TGTGCCAGCGGGGGGAGCTCTGGAAACACCATATATTTT. Translating it yields CASGGSSGNTIYF. Full variable domain (outside the CDR3, taken from reference TRBV9 and TRBJ1-3): DSGVTQTPKHLITATGQRVTLRCSPRSGDLSVYWYQQSLDQGLQFLIQYYNGEERAKGNILERFSAQQFPDLHSELNLSSLELGDSALYFCASGGSSGNTIYFGEGSWLTVV.

The rearrangement joins TRBV27 to TRBJ2-7; weak D call: TRBD1 (5 bases). From germline, CDR1 is MNHEY and CDR2 SMNVEV (reference sequence). Trimming stripped 0 bases from V and 4 bases from J, with 13 bases between. This CDR3 has 15 residues. The CDR3 DNA reads TGTGCCAGCAGTTTATCGATAGGGGCGCGGTACGAGCAGTACTTC. This encodes CASSLSIGARYEQYF.

The rearrangement links TRBV4-3 to TRBJ2-5; TRBD2 matches 12 bases. J gave up 3 bases and V 0 bases, and 5 bases lay outside the gene matches. This CDR3 has 17 residues. Per germline, CDR1 LGHNA and CDR2 YSLEER. CDR3 DNA: TGCGCCAGCAGCCAAGAGACCCTAGCGGGGGGGGAAGAGACCCAGTACTTC. Protein sequence: CASSQETLAGGEETQYF.

Ten or more counts support this clone. V gene TRBV7-6 combines with J gene TRBJ2-3; TRBD2 aligns across 10 bases. The CDR3 runs to 15 residues. The V segment lost 4 bases and the J segment 2 bases; nucleotides outside the gene matches: 3. Germline-derived CDR1 and CDR2 are SGHVS and FNYEAQ. The CDR3 DNA reads as TGTGCCAGCAGCTCGACTAGCGGGTACACAGATACGCAGTATTTT. Translating it yields CASSSTSGYTDTQYF.

The gene calls are TRBV19 and TRBJ2-7; a weak D match, TRBD2 (5 bases). Trimming shortened V by 3 bases and J by 3 bases, and 9 bases separated the two germline ends. The CDR3 has 13 amino acids. From germline, CDR1 is LNHDA and CDR2 SQIVND (reference sequence). The chain's CDR3 is CASSIEGRYEQYF. The CDR3 coding sequence is TGTGCCAGTAGTATCGAGGGCCGCTACGAGCAGTACTTC.

This chain uses TRBV6-4 with TRBJ2-1; 10 nucleotides line up with TRBD2. This CDR3 contains 16 residues. Trimming at V came to 3 bases and at J to 7 bases, leaving 9 bases not matched to a gene. Germline V CDR1 and CDR2: MRHNA, SNTAGT. This CDR3 reads CASSDSILAGVNEQFF. CDR3 nucleotide sequence: TGTGCCAGCAGTGATAGCATCCTAGCGGGAGTTAATGAGCAGTTCTTC.

This clone was counted only a few times. The chain couples TRBV12-3 or TRBV12-4 to TRBJ2-2; TRBD1 is a possible D gene (6 bases). The CDR3 has 13 residues. Trimming took 10 bases from V and 2 from J, leaving 11 bases between them. The DNA for the CDR3 is TGTGCCATCGACAGGAGAAACACCGGGGAGCTGTTTTTT. Its protein is CAIDRRNTGELFF.

This chain links TRBV4-1 with TRBJ2-7, with 10 bases aligning to TRBD1. There are 14 residues in the CDR3. The ends lost 3 bases at V and 6 bases at J; junction bases unmatched: 5. CDR1 and CDR2 from the germline V gene are MGHRA and YSYEKL. In nucleotides, the CDR3 is TGCGCCAGCAGCCAGGGACAGGGGCAGGTCGAGCAGTACTTC. This sequence encodes CASSQGQGQVEQYF.

The chain uses TRBV21-1 and TRBJ1-3; the table's TRBD1 call for D was not verified on the DNA. TRBV21-1 is reported as a pseudogene. The CDR3 length is 17 residues. CDR3 sequence reads: CASSKKQGVSSGNTIYF. Written as DNA, the CDR3 is TGTGCCAGCAGCAAAAAACAGGGGGTGAGCTCTGGAAACACCATATATTTT.

This rearrangement joins TRBV28 to TRBJ1-1, with D maybe TRBD1 (6 bases). Trimming removed 7 bases at V and 8 bases at J, with 17 bases between. This CDR3 has 13 amino acids. CDR1 and CDR2 (germline): MDHEN, SYDVKM. CDR3: CASTLRQAPEAFF. The CDR3 DNA reads as TGTGCCAGCACACTACGACAGGCGCCCGAAGCTTTCTTT.

The chain joins TRBV5-1 to TRBJ1-5; maybe TRBD1 (5 bases). V dropped 0 bases and J dropped 8 bases, with 15 bases sitting between them. The germline gives CDR1 SGHRS, CDR2 YFSETQ. The CDR3 runs to 15 residues. CDR3 amino acids: CASSLAPDTFEPQHF. In DNA, the CDR3 is TGCGCCAGCAGCTTGGCGCCGGACACCTTTGAGCCCCAGCATTTT.

V and J are TRBV5-6 and TRBJ1-5; TRBD1 might be the D (6 bases). The CDR3 spans 14 residues. V was shortened by 2 bases and J by 2 bases, with 8 bases between the two germline ends. The V gene's germline CDR1 is SGHDT and CDR2 YYEEEE. The CDR3 DNA is TGTGCCAGCAGCTTTAGGACAGGCAATCAGCCCCAGCATTTT. Encoded protein: CASSFRTGNQPQHF.

The genes are TRBV4-3 and TRBJ2-7; 8 bases are a match to TRBD1. Per the germline V gene, CDR1 is LGHNA and CDR2 is YSLEER. J was trimmed by 6 bases and V by 3 bases; bases with no gene match: 4. The CDR3 is 13 amino acids. The CDR3 nucleotides read TGCGCCAGCAGCCATATCGGACAGGGCGAGCAGTACTTC. Translating gives CASSHIGQGEQYF.

The chain couples TRBV28 to TRBJ2-2; the D is unclear. CDR3 length: 13 residues. The germline V and J ends were trimmed by 7 bases and 0 bases, with 6 bases remaining between them. CDR1 is MDHEN and CDR2 is SYDVKM in the germline V gene. The CDR3 loop reads CASNGPNTGELFF. For the CDR3, the DNA is TGTGCCAGCAACGGTCCGAACACCGGGGAGCTGTTTTTT.

The J gene is TRBJ2-5, the V gene TRBV6-5; tentative D call: TRBD1 (5 bases). Germline V gives CDR1 MNHEY, CDR2 SVGAGI. V was shortened by 7 bases and J by 1 base, with 10 bases between the two germline ends. The length of the CDR3 is 13 residues. The CDR3 reads CASTRQIQETQYF. CDR3 DNA: TGTGCCAGCACCAGACAGATCCAAGAGACCCAGTACTTC.